One and the same sample provided the 15 T cell receptor beta chains below, sequenced in a study of blood T cells in healthy people across ages. A second PCR, run for 7 to 11 cycles, used a sample-barcoded 5' primer plus a J-beta primer mix. TCRdb re-derived calls from the 5' RACE reads in MiXCR, one entry per CDR3 protein. Of approximately 1,000,000 distinct CDR3 sequences listed, roughly two fifths were seen once; the top ten hold around 13%. The sequenced sample was blood. These receptors were obtained from a man between 18 and 29 years old in good health.

This clonotype has only a few counts. J is TRBJ1-2 and V is TRBV29-1, with 10 bases identical to TRBD1. Looked up from germline, CDR1 is SQVTM and CDR2 is ANQGSEA. The CDR3 covers 14 residues. V shed 6 bases, J shed 4 bases, and the junction held 8 bases outside the gene matches. The CDR3 nucleotides are TGCAGCGTCGAGACAGGGGGCATAGGCTATGGCTACACCTTC. Its protein product is CSVETGGIGYGYTF.

The chain employs TRBV7-7 and TRBJ2-5, with a possible D match to TRBD2 (5 bases). Trimming took 0 bases from V and 4 from J, leaving 15 bases between them. This CDR3 has 16 residues. CDR1 and CDR2 from the germline V gene are SSHAT and FNYEAQ (reference sequence). Here the CDR3 DNA reads TGTGCCAGCAGCTTAGCGCAAGGCACTAGAATAGAGACCCAGTACTTC. Protein: CASSLAQGTRIETQYF.

Regarding this clonotype: One end of the junction varies from germline; a read error may be responsible. V gene TRBV9 combines with J gene TRBJ1-2; D unresolved. The CDR3 extends over 11 amino acids. Germline V gene data show CDR1 as SGDLS and CDR2 as YYNGEE. CDR3 DNA sequence: TGTGCCGGCAGCGTAGGGTGGGACTACACCTTC. This gives the protein CAGSVGWDYTF.

With respect to this clonotype: A single base separates this from a much larger clone, so it may be a read error. The V call is TRBV9, the J call TRBJ2-1; D tentatively reads TRBD1 or TRBD2 (5 bases each). The end of the DNA fits TRBJ2-7 better, so the J call may be wrong. Per the germline V gene, CDR1 is SGDLS and CDR2 is YYNGEE. The CDR3 is made up of 14 amino acids. CDR3 sequence reads: CASSKQEVYNEQYF. CDR3 in DNA: TGTGCCAGCAGTAAACAGGAGGTATACAATGAGCAGTACTTC.

The DNA of the CDR3 is TGTGCCAGCAGTTTGGAGGGGGCGGAAGATGAGCAGTTCTTC. Residues: CASSLEGAEDEQFF. The chain has TRBV12-3 or TRBV12-4 and TRBJ2-1; the D gene is possibly TRBD1 (7 bases). This CDR3 spans 14 amino acids. V dropped 3 bases and J dropped 8 bases, with 14 bases sitting between them.

This clonotype has a count of ten or more. The rearrangement joins TRBV6-5 to TRBJ2-1; TRBD2 matches at 7 bases. With 5 bases clipped from V and 6 bases from J, the junction kept 7 bases outside the gene matches. CDR1 and CDR2 (germline): MNHEY, SVGAGI. The CDR3 spans 14 residues. The CDR3 spells CASSGAGRGNEQFF. CDR3 bases: TGTGCCAGCAGTGGAGCGGGGAGGGGCAATGAGCAGTTCTTC.

The chain couples TRBV19 to TRBJ1-1; 10 bases map to TRBD1. CDR3 size: 15 residues. CDR1 is LNHDA, CDR2 SQIVND, per germline (reference sequence). The V segment lost 5 bases and the J segment 5 bases; nucleotides outside the gene matches: 8. The CDR3 protein is CASSGTGVGSTEAFF. For the CDR3, the DNA is TGTGCCAGTAGTGGGACAGGGGTTGGAAGTACTGAAGCTTTCTTT.

This clonotype has a handful of counts. An end of the junction does not agree with germline; a read error may underlie this. J is TRBJ2-5 and V is TRBV5-1, with 8 positions matching TRBD2. CDR1 and CDR2 from the germline V gene are SGHRS and YFSETQ. The CDR3 extends over 14 amino acids. CDR3 bases: TGCGCCAGCAGCTCCCGGACTAGCCAAGGGACCCAGTACTTC. Amino acids: CASSSRTSQGTQYF.

Only a few counts were recorded for this clonotype. The gene calls are TRBV5-1 and TRBJ1-2; 8 nucleotides line up with TRBD1. This CDR3 is built from 14 residues. Looked up from germline, CDR1 is SGHRS and CDR2 is YFSETQ. V lost 7 bases, J lost 8 bases, and 13 bases stayed unmatched. The CDR3, as DNA: TGCGCCAGCGGACCCTCTGGACAGGGAGGGGGCTACACCTTC. As protein: CASGPSGQGGGYTF.

Here the CDR3 reads CATQSQGVGTDTQYF. For the CDR3, the DNA is TGTGCCACACAGTCGCAGGGGGTCGGAACAGATACGCAGTATTTT. The V and J genes are TRBV7-2 and TRBJ2-3; 7 bases map to TRBD1. In germline, CDR1 is SGHTA, CDR2 FQGNSA. J gave up 3 bases and V 10 bases, and 13 bases lay outside the gene matches. The CDR3 is made up of 15 amino acids.

The V call is TRBV10-3, the J call TRBJ1-2; the D is unclear. The CDR3 is 13 residues long. The V gene lost 4 bases and the J gene lost 8 bases, with 14 bases spanning the gap. Looked up from germline, CDR1 is ENHRY and CDR2 is SYGVKD. The CDR3 coding sequence is TGTGCCATCAGTGTTGACGGCCCTCGAGGCTACACCTTC. Its protein is CAISVDGPRGYTF.

This clonotype was counted only a few times. J is TRBJ2-5 and V is TRBV12-3 or TRBV12-4; the match to TRBD1 covers 9 bases. Trimming at V came to 5 bases and at J to 1 base, leaving 2 bases not matched to a gene. The CDR3 runs 14 residues. Written as DNA, the CDR3 is TGTGCCAGCAGTACGGGACAGGGCCAAGAGACCCAGTACTTC. Translating gives CASSTGQGQETQYF.

The chain recombines TRBV6-2 or TRBV6-3 with TRBJ1-5, with 8 bases identical to TRBD1. This CDR3 comprises 16 residues. The trim removed 6 bases at V and 3 bases at J, leaving 10 bases unmatched. CDR1 is MNHEY, CDR2 SVGEGT, per germline. This CDR3 is CASSPYRGITNQPQHF. The CDR3, as DNA: TGTGCCAGCAGCCCCTACAGGGGGATCACCAATCAGCCCCAGCATTTT.

The chain combines TRBV10-3 with TRBJ1-4, with a tentative D call TRBD1 (5 bases). The CDR3 sequence is 18 residues long. V was clipped by 6 bases and J by 6 bases, with 26 bases between them. CDR1 is ENHRY, CDR2 SYGVKD, per germline. The CDR3 bases are TGTGCCATCAGCCCAGAATCGGGAGGGGCAGGAGTGTATGAAAAACTGTTTTTT. This encodes CAISPESGGAGVYEKLFF.

This sequence joins TRBV4-2 and TRBJ2-2; D not resolved. Germline-derived CDR1 and CDR2 are LGHNA and YNFKEQ. CDR3 length equals 15 residues. V lost 4 bases and J 1 base, leaving 10 bases between the germline ends. The CDR3: CASSPAPKNTGELFF. CDR3 in DNA: TGTGCCAGCAGCCCCGCCCCGAAGAACACCGGGGAGCTGTTTTTT.